Listed here are 21 T cell receptor beta chains from one sample, sequenced in a study of vaccination and CD4 T cells after COVID-19. Indicated time point: late sampling 161 to 241 days after vaccination in a few convalescent patients. Treatment denoted: approximately 9-day PBMC culture with coronavirus spike peptide pools or control peptides (ViraFEST assay). The Oncomine TCR Beta short-read assay sequenced DNA from cultured CD4+ T cells. TCRdb used MiXCR to reprocess the PCR reads, holding one entry per CDR3 protein. The profile shows about 24,000 distinct CDR3 sequences, approximately 28% of them singletons. No antigens are known for them. Sequences were derived from CD4+ T cells from blood, cultured in vitro, sampled about 7 months after SARS-CoV-2 vaccination. These receptors came from a human donor who had recovered from COVID-19.

This clonotype was observed a few times. This chain joins TRBV20-1 and TRBJ2-1, with TRBD2 matching over 7 bases. From germline, CDR1 is DFQATT and CDR2 SNEGSKA (reference sequence). V was clipped by 3 bases and J by 4 bases; unmatched bases: 3. The CDR3 consists of 13 residues. The CDR3 sequence is CSASPGGYNEQFF. DNA for the CDR3: TGCAGTGCTAGTCCGGGAGGTTACAATGAGCAGTTCTTC.

This clonotype was seen more than once but under ten times. The rearrangement uses TRBV19 and TRBJ2-5; 10 bases align to TRBD2. The CDR3 contains 14 residues. Germline V CDR1 and CDR2: LNHDA, SQIVND (reference sequence). Trimming at V came to 6 bases and at J to 5 bases, leaving 6 bases not matched to a gene. CDR3 loop: CASREREGRETQYF. The CDR3 nucleotides read TGTGCCAGTAGGGAGCGGGAGGGCCGGGAGACCCAGTACTTC.

J is TRBJ2-1 and V is TRBV6-1, with D maybe TRBD2 (6 bases). Between the trimmed V and J ends, which lost 1 base and 4 bases, there was a span of 17 bases. Germline CDR1 and CDR2: MNHNS and SASEGT. There are 17 residues in the CDR3. The CDR3 reads CASSEDWGVPRYNEQFF. The DNA for the CDR3 is TGTGCCAGCAGTGAAGATTGGGGGGTCCCGAGGTACAATGAGCAGTTCTTC.

This clonotype was recorded only once. This chain connects TRBV20-1 to TRBJ2-5; 12 positions match TRBD2. This CDR3 comprises 17 residues. CDR1 is DFQATT, CDR2 SNEGSKA, per germline (reference sequence). V lost 0 bases to trimming and J lost 5 bases; unmatched junction nucleotides: 10. The CDR3 bases are TGCAGTGCTAGAGATCAGTACGGACTAGCGGGAAAGGAGACCCAGTACTTC. It specifies CSARDQYGLAGKETQYF.

V gene TRBV28 combines with J gene TRBJ2-1, with 7 bases matching TRBD2. The CDR3 has 15 residues. In germline, CDR1 is MDHEN, CDR2 SYDVKM. The V gene end was trimmed by 5 bases and the J gene end by 12 bases; junction bases not matched to a gene: 16. The CDR3 DNA reads TGTGCCAGCAGTCCTAGCGGACCTGACGGGATTTCGCAGTTCTTC. Translated: CASSPSGPDGISQFF. Together with reference TRBV28 and TRBJ2-1, the CDR3 gives the full variable domain: DVKVTQSSRYLVKRTGEKVFLECVQDMDHENMFWYRQDPGLGLRLIYFSYDVKMKEKGDIPEGYSVSREKKERFSLILESASTNQTSMYLCASSPSGPDGISQFFGPGTRLTVL.

This clonotype was seen a few times. V gene TRBV28 combines with J gene TRBJ2-7; maybe TRBD2 (6 bases). Trimming shortened V by 3 bases and J by 0 bases, and 21 bases separated the two germline ends. CDR1 is MDHEN, CDR2 SYDVKM, per germline. The CDR3 has 18 residues. CDR3: CASSLGTVSGLSSYEQYF. The CDR3 DNA sequence: TGTGCCAGCAGTTTGGGGACCGTAAGCGGGTTGAGCTCCTACGAGCAGTACTTC.

This clonotype came up a few times. This sequence joins TRBV20-1 and TRBJ2-7, with 7 bases aligning to TRBD2. Per germline, CDR1 DFQATT and CDR2 SNEGSKA (reference sequence). This CDR3 has 12 residues. The V segment lost 1 base and the J segment 3 bases; nucleotides outside the gene matches: 0. The DNA of the CDR3 is TGCAGTGCTAGAGGGACTAGCTACGAGCAGTACTTC. Its protein is CSARGTSYEQYF.

CDR3 sequence reads: CASSPRTPEEAFF. DNA of the CDR3: TGTGCCAGCAGTCCGCGGACACCGGAGGAAGCTTTCTTT. V and J are TRBV27 and TRBJ1-1; the D gene is possibly TRBD1 (5 bases). This CDR3 is 13 amino acids long. The V gene lost 5 bases and the J gene lost 8 bases, with 15 bases spanning the gap. In germline, CDR1 is MNHEY, CDR2 SMNVEV (reference sequence).

This clonotype has more than one count but fewer than ten. The chain's CDR3 is CATSSVTSGRGETQYF. The CDR3 region has the DNA TGTGCCACCAGCAGTGTGACTAGCGGGAGAGGGGAGACCCAGTACTTC. The V call is TRBV15, the J call TRBJ2-5, with 12 bases matching TRBD2. The V and J ends lost 3 bases and 5 bases, in that order; junction bases with no gene match: 7. Germline V lookup: CDR1 LNHNV, CDR2 YYDKDF (reference sequence). This CDR3 comprises 16 residues.

This clonotype showed up just a few times. The chain has TRBV19 and TRBJ1-6; D gene uncertain. The germline V gene encodes CDR1 LNHDA and CDR2 SQIVND (reference sequence). This CDR3 is built from 14 residues. The V end lost 3 bases, the J end lost 13 bases, and 16 bases lay between the germline ends. CDR3 sequence: CASSIARSDGPLHF. The CDR3, as DNA: TGTGCCAGTAGTATCGCCAGGAGTGATGGGCCCCTCCACTTT.

This clonotype is deemed medium-sized. The J gene is TRBJ1-5, the V gene TRBV20-1; the match to TRBD1 covers 7 bases. The CDR3 totals 16 residues. Germline lookup yields CDR1 DFQATT and CDR2 SNEGSKA (reference sequence). Trimming removed 4 bases from V and 3 bases from J; junction bases left unmatched: 12. The CDR3 bases are TGCAGTGCTACGGGACAGACTTCCACCCCCAATCAGCCCCAGCATTTT. Protein product: CSATGQTSTPNQPQHF.

This clonotype turned up a few times. V is TRBV20-1 and J is TRBJ2-7; 9 bases agree with TRBD1. The V and J ends lost 2 bases and 2 bases, in that order; junction bases with no gene match: 4. Germline CDR1 and CDR2: DFQATT and SNEGSKA (reference sequence). The CDR3 is 14 residues long. The chain's CDR3 is CSARPGQGPYEQYF. As DNA, the CDR3 is TGCAGTGCTAGACCGGGACAGGGACCCTACGAGCAGTACTTC.

V usage is TRBV7-2 and J usage is TRBJ2-7; no definite D call. Germline V gene data show CDR1 as SGHTA and CDR2 as FQGNSA. The CDR3 contains 15 residues. V was clipped by 3 bases and J by 0 bases, with 12 bases between them. CDR3 sequence reads: CASSLDPLSSYEQYF. CDR3 sequence (DNA): TGTGCCAGCAGCTTGGACCCATTGAGCTCCTACGAGCAGTACTTC.

This clonotype was counted between two and nine times. The chain couples TRBV19 to TRBJ2-5; D remains unclear. Germline V gives CDR1 LNHDA, CDR2 SQIVND (reference sequence). The germline V and J ends were trimmed by 6 bases and 4 bases, with 12 bases remaining between them. There are 13 residues in the CDR3. Here the CDR3 DNA reads TGTGCCAGTAGCGTCCCGGGCTCAGAGACCCAGTACTTC. Protein: CASSVPGSETQYF.

A few counts support this clonotype. The chain uses TRBV7-2 and TRBJ1-2, with TRBD1 as a possible D gene (5 bases). Germline V gene data show CDR1 as SGHTA and CDR2 as FQGNSA. The CDR3 runs to 15 residues. V gave up 3 bases and J gave up 0 bases, with 11 bases separating them. In DNA, the CDR3 is TGTGCCAGCAGCTTGGGTTGGACACCTAACTATGGCTACACCTTC. Translation: CASSLGWTPNYGYTF.

The genes are TRBV20-1 and TRBJ2-7; 11 bases map to TRBD2. The germline V gene has CDR1 DFQATT and CDR2 SNEGSKA (reference sequence). Trimming at V came to 1 base and at J to 0 bases, leaving 11 bases not matched to a gene. The CDR3 consists of 18 residues. CDR3 in amino acids: CSARGFTSGRGNSYEQYF. As DNA, the CDR3 is TGCAGTGCTAGAGGCTTTACTAGCGGGAGAGGTAACTCCTACGAGCAGTACTTC.

This clonotype was counted a few times. The chain links TRBV7-9 to TRBJ1-2; weak D call: TRBD1 (6 bases). Germline V gene lookup returns CDR1 SEHNR and CDR2 FQNEAQ (reference sequence). Trimming took off 4 bases at V and 5 bases at J, with 11 bases between the two ends. The CDR3 loop spans 13 amino acids. The CDR3 is CASSSGAGYGYTF. The CDR3 DNA follows: TGTGCCAGCAGCTCAGGGGCCGGGTATGGCTACACCTTC.

This clonotype was observed many times. V and J are TRBV7-6 and TRBJ2-3, with D perhaps matching TRBD2 (5 bases). The CDR3 consists of 13 residues. The V end was cut by 5 bases, the J end by 0 bases, with 6 bases between. In germline, CDR1 is SGHVS, CDR2 FNYEAQ. The CDR3 loop reads CASSRTSTDTQYF. As DNA, the CDR3 is TGTGCCAGCAGCCGGACTAGCACAGATACGCAGTATTTT.

V gene TRBV12-3 or TRBV12-4 combines with J gene TRBJ2-7; 11 bases agree with TRBD2. CDR3 length: 14 amino acids. The V gene end was trimmed by 2 bases and the J gene end by 9 bases; junction bases not matched to a gene: 6. The CDR3 region has the DNA TGTGCCAGCAGTTTAATAGCGGGAGGGAGTGGGCAGTACTTC. Its translation is CASSLIAGGSGQYF.

CDR3 sequence (DNA): TGTGCCAGCAGATGGGACTTGCTCAATGAGCAGTTCTTC. Translation gives CASRWDLLNEQFF. The rearrangement links TRBV7-8 to TRBJ2-1; tentatively, D is TRBD2 (6 bases). Germline CDR1 and CDR2: SGHVS and FQNEAQ. This CDR3 is built from 13 residues. Trimming took off 6 bases at V and 6 bases at J, with 12 bases between the two ends.

By proportion, this clonotype is medium-sized. The J gene is TRBJ1-2, the V gene TRBV7-8; D gene unclear. Trimming took 1 base from V and 6 from J, leaving 12 bases between them. The CDR3 is made up of 14 amino acids. Looked up from germline, CDR1 is SGHVS and CDR2 is FQNEAQ. The CDR3: CASSLDGTAHGYTF. The CDR3 coding sequence is TGTGCCAGCAGCTTAGATGGCACGGCTCATGGCTACACCTTC.